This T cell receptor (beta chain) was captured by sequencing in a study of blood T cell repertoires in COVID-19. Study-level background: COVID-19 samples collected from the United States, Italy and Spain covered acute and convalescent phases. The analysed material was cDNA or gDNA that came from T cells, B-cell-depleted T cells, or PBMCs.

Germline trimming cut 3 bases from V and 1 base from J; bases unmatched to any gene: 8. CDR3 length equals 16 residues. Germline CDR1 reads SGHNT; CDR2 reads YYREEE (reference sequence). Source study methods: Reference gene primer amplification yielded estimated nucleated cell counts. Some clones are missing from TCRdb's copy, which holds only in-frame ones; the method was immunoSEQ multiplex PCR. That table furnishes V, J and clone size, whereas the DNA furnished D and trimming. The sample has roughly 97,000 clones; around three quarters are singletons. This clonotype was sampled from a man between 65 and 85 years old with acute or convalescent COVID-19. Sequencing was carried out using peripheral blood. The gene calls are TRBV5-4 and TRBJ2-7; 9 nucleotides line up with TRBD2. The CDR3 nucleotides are TGTGCCAGCAGCTCTGTCGCAGCGGGAGGTTCCTACGAGCAGTACTTC. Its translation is CASSSVAAGGSYEQYF. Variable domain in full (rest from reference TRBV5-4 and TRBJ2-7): ETGVTQSPTHLIKTRGQQVTLRCSSQSGHNTVSWYQQALGQGPQFIFQYYREEENGRGNFPPRFSGLQFPNYSSELNVNALELDDSALYLCASSSVAAGGSYEQYFGPGTRLTVT.